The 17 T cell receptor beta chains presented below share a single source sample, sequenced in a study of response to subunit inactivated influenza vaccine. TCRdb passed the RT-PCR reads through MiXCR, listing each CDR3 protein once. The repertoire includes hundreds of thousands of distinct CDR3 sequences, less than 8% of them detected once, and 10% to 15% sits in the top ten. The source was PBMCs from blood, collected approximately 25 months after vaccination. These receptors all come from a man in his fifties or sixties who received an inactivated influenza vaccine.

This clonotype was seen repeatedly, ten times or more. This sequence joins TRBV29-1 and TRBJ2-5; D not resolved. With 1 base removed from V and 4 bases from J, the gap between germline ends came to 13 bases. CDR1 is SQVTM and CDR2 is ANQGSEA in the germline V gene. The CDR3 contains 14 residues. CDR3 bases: TGCAGCGTTGAAGGGCAGATGCTGGTAGAGACCCAGTACTTC. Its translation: CSVEGQMLVETQYF.

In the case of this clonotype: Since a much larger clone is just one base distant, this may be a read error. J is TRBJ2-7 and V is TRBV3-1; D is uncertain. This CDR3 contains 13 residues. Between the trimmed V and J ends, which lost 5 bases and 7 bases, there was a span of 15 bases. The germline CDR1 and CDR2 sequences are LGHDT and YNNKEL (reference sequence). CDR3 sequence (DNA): TGTGCCAGCAGCTCGGTGGCAGCGAAAGAGCAGTACTTC. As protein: CASSSVAAKEQYF.

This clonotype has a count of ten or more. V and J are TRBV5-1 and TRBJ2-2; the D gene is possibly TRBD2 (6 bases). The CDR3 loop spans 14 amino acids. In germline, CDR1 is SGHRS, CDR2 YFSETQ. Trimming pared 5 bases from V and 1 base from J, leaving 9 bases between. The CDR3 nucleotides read TGCGCCAGCAGTCGGGAGCTGAACACCGGGGAGCTGTTTTTT. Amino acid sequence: CASSRELNTGELFF.

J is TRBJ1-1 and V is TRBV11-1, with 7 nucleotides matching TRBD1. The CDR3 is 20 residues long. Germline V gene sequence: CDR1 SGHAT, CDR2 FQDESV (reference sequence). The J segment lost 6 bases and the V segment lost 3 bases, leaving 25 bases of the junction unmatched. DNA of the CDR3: TGTGCCAGCAGCTTCTTGTCAGGGGGAGTACGTTCCTCAGTTCAGGCTGAAGCTTTCTTT. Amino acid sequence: CASSFLSGGVRSSVQAEAFF.

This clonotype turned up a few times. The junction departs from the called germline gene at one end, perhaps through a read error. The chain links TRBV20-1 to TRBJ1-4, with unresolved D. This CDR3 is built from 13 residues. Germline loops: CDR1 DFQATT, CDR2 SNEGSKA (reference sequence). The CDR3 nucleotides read TGCAGTGGCGTACAGACAACTAAAGAAAAACTGTTTTTT. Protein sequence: CSGVQTTKEKLFF.

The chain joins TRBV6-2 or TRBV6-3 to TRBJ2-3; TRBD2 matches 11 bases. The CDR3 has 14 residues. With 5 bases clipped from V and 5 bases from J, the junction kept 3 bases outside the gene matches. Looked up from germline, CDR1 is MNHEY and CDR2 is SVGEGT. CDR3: CASSPGLAVDTQYF. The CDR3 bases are TGTGCCAGCAGTCCGGGACTAGCGGTAGATACGCAGTATTTT.

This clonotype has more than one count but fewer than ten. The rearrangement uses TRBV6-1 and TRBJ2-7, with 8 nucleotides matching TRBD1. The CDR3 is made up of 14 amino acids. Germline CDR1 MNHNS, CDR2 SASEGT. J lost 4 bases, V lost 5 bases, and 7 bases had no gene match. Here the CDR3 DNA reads TGTGCCAGCAGTCGGACAGGGCCACCGTACGAGCAGTACTTC. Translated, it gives CASSRTGPPYEQYF.

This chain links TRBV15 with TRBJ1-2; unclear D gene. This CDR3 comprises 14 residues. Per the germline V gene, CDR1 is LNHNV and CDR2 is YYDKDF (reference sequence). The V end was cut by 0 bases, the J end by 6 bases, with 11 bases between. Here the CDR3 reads CATSRDRGRNGYTF. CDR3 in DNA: TGTGCCACCAGCAGAGATCGCGGCAGGAATGGCTACACCTTC.

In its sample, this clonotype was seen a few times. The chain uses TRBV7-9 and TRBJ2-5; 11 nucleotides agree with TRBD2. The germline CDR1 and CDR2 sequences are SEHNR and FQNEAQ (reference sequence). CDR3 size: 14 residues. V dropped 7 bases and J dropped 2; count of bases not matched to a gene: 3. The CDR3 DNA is TGTGCCAGCATGGTAGCGGGGGGGCAAGAGACCCAGTACTTC. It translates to CASMVAGGQETQYF.

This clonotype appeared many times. The CDR3 nucleotides read TGTGCCAGCAGCTTAGGGGGTACAGGGATTGAAAAACTGTTTTTT. It specifies CASSLGGTGIEKLFF. V and J are TRBV7-9 and TRBJ1-4, with D tentatively TRBD1 (6 bases). Germline values: CDR1 SEHNR, CDR2 FQNEAQ (reference sequence). This CDR3 has 15 residues. Trimming removed 1 base from V and 7 bases from J, with 13 bases in between.

The CDR3 here is CASRRQGGYTEAFF. The CDR3 DNA follows: TGTGCCAGCAGAAGACAGGGGGGGTACACTGAAGCTTTCTTT. This chain uses TRBV6-1 with TRBJ1-1; 9 positions match TRBD1. The ends lost 6 bases at V and 3 bases at J; junction bases unmatched: 5. The germline V gene encodes CDR1 MNHNS and CDR2 SASEGT. The CDR3 consists of 14 residues.

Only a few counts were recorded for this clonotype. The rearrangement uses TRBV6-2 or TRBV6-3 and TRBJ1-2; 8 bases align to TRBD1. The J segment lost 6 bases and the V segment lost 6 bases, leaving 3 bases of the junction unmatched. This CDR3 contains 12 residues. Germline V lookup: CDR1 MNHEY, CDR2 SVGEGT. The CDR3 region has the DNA TGTGCCAGCAGCAGGGGACAGGATGGCTACACCTTC. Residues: CASSRGQDGYTF.

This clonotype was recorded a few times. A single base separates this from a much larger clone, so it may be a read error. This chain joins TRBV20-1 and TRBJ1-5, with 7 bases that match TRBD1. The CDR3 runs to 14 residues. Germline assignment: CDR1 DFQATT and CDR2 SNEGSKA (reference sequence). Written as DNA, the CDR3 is TGCTGTGCTAGTCAAGGGGGCGGCAATCAGCCCCAGCATTTT. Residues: CCASQGGGNQPQHF.

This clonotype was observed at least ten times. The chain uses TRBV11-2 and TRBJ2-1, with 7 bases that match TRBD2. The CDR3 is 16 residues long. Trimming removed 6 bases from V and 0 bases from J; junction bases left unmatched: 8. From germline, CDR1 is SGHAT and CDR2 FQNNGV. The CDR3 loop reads CASRVGGGSSYNEQFF. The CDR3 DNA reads TGTGCCAGCAGGGTCGGCGGGGGTAGCTCCTACAATGAGCAGTTCTTC. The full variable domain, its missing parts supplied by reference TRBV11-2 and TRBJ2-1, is EAGVAQSPRYKIIEKRQSVAFWCNPISGHATLYWYQQILGQGPKLLIQFQNNGVVDDSQLPKDRFSAERLKGVDSTLKIQPAKLEDSAVYLCASRVGGGSSYNEQFFGPGTRLTVL.

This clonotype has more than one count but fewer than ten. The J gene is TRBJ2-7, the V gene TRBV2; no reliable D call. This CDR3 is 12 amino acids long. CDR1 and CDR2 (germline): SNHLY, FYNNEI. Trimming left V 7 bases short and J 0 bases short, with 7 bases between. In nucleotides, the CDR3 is TGTGCCAGCACTGTGTCCTCCTACGAGCAGTACTTC. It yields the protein CASTVSSYEQYF.

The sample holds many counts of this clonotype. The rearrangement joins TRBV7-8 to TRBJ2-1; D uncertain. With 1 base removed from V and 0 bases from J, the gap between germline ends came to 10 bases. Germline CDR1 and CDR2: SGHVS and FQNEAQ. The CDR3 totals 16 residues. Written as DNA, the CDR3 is TGTGCCAGCAGCTTAGTTCTTATGACCTCCTACAATGAGCAGTTCTTC. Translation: CASSLVLMTSYNEQFF.

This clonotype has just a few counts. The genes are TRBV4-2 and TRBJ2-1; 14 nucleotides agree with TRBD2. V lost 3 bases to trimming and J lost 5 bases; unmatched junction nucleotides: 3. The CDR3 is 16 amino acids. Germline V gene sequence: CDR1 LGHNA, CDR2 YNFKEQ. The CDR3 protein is CASSHEGLAGDNEQFF. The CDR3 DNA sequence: TGTGCCAGCAGCCACGAGGGACTAGCGGGAGACAATGAGCAGTTCTTC.